The 9 T cell receptor beta chains below all came from one sample that was sequenced in a study of blood T cell repertoires in COVID-19 (dated by TCRdb to the early 2020s). The library was generated by the immunoSEQ multiplex PCR assay. TCRdb holds this immuneACCESS table with in-frame rearrangements only. Some clones are missing; in checked studies, unresolved V genes explain under half, and the rest has no known cause. Within this sample are some 90,000 clones, with 65% to 90% of them counted one time only. The ten largest make up 11% of the sample. What was sequenced was peripheral blood. The origin of the receptors is a man aged 65 to 85 with active or convalescent COVID-19.

This chain connects TRBV20-1 to TRBJ1-1; D is ambiguous. The V end lost 4 bases, the J end lost 3 bases, and 6 bases lay between the germline ends. This CDR3 contains 11 residues. Germline values: CDR1 DFQATT, CDR2 SNEGSKA (reference sequence). CDR3 sequence (DNA): TGCAGTGCTACCGGGTACACTGAAGCTTTCTTT. This translates into CSATGYTEAFF.

J is TRBJ2-1 and V is TRBV5-1; 9 bases align to TRBD1. The CDR3 has 15 amino acids. J lost 7 bases, V lost 0 bases, and 5 bases had no gene match. Germline lookup yields CDR1 SGHRS and CDR2 YFSETQ. The DNA for the CDR3 is TGCGCCAGCAGCTTGGGGCTTGACAGGGGGAATGAGCAGTTCTTC. Translation gives CASSLGLDRGNEQFF.

J is TRBJ2-2 and V is TRBV4-3; D ambiguous. The germline CDR1 and CDR2 sequences are LGHNA and YSLEER. The CDR3 consists of 16 residues. The V gene lost 0 bases and the J gene lost 2 bases, with 10 bases spanning the gap. For the CDR3, the DNA is TGCGCCAGCAGCCAAGATCGGTACGCCAACACCGGGGAGCTGTTTTTT. Its translation: CASSQDRYANTGELFF.

This chain connects TRBV27 to TRBJ1-6; possibly TRBD1 for D (5 bases). Germline V gene data show CDR1 as MNHEY and CDR2 as SMNVEV (reference sequence). Trimming removed 4 bases at V and 10 bases at J, with 8 bases between. This CDR3 is built from 12 residues. CDR3 in amino acids: CASSWGGSPLHF. In DNA, the CDR3 is TGTGCCAGCAGTTGGGGGGGGTCACCCCTCCACTTT.

V gene TRBV6-5 combines with J gene TRBJ1-1, with 7 nucleotides matching TRBD1. Germline CDR1 is MNHEY and CDR2 is SVGAGI. This CDR3 contains 14 residues. The V and J ends lost 7 bases and 3 bases, in that order; junction bases with no gene match: 8. In nucleotides, the CDR3 is TGTGCCAGCAACAACAGGGGTTGGGACACTGAAGCTTTCTTT. It is translated as CASNNRGWDTEAFF.

V and J are TRBV9 and TRBJ2-3; D not certain. The V end lost 4 bases, the J end lost 5 bases, and 11 bases lay between the germline ends. Per the germline V gene, CDR1 is SGDLS and CDR2 is YYNGEE. The CDR3 sequence is 13 residues long. The CDR3 loop is CASSKPHLDTQYF. CDR3 DNA sequence: TGTGCCAGCAGCAAACCCCACTTAGATACGCAGTATTTT. Filled out from reference TRBV9 and TRBJ2-3, the complete variable domain reads DSGVTQTPKHLITATGQRVTLRCSPRSGDLSVYWYQQSLDQGLQFLIQYYNGEERAKGNILERFSAQQFPDLHSELNLSSLELGDSALYFCASSKPHLDTQYFGPGTRLTVL.

V gene TRBV29-1 combines with J gene TRBJ1-1; 8 bases agree with TRBD1. The length of the CDR3 is 11 residues. The germline V gene has CDR1 SQVTM and CDR2 ANQGSEA. CDR3 region: CGGQENTEAFF. The CDR3 bases are TGCGGGGGACAGGAGAACACTGAAGCTTTCTTT.

Comment on this clone: The sample carries other DNA sequences with the same CDR3. The gene calls are TRBV7-3 and TRBJ2-7, with 8 bases identical to TRBD1. The germline V gene has CDR1 SGHTA and CDR2 FQGTGA. J gave up 6 bases and V 5 bases, and 6 bases lay outside the gene matches. The CDR3 runs to 13 residues. The CDR3: CASSPGTGGEQYF. The CDR3 DNA sequence: TGTGCCAGCAGCCCCGGGACAGGAGGCGAGCAGTACTTC.

V usage is TRBV11-3 and J usage is TRBJ2-7; D is perhaps TRBD2 (5 bases). The CDR3 has 13 amino acids. Germline CDR1 SGHNT, CDR2 YENEEA. V lost 2 bases and J 1 base, leaving 6 bases between the germline ends. The CDR3 protein is CASSLSGSYEQYF. CDR3 bases: TGTGCCAGCAGCTTATCGGGGTCCTACGAGCAGTACTTC.